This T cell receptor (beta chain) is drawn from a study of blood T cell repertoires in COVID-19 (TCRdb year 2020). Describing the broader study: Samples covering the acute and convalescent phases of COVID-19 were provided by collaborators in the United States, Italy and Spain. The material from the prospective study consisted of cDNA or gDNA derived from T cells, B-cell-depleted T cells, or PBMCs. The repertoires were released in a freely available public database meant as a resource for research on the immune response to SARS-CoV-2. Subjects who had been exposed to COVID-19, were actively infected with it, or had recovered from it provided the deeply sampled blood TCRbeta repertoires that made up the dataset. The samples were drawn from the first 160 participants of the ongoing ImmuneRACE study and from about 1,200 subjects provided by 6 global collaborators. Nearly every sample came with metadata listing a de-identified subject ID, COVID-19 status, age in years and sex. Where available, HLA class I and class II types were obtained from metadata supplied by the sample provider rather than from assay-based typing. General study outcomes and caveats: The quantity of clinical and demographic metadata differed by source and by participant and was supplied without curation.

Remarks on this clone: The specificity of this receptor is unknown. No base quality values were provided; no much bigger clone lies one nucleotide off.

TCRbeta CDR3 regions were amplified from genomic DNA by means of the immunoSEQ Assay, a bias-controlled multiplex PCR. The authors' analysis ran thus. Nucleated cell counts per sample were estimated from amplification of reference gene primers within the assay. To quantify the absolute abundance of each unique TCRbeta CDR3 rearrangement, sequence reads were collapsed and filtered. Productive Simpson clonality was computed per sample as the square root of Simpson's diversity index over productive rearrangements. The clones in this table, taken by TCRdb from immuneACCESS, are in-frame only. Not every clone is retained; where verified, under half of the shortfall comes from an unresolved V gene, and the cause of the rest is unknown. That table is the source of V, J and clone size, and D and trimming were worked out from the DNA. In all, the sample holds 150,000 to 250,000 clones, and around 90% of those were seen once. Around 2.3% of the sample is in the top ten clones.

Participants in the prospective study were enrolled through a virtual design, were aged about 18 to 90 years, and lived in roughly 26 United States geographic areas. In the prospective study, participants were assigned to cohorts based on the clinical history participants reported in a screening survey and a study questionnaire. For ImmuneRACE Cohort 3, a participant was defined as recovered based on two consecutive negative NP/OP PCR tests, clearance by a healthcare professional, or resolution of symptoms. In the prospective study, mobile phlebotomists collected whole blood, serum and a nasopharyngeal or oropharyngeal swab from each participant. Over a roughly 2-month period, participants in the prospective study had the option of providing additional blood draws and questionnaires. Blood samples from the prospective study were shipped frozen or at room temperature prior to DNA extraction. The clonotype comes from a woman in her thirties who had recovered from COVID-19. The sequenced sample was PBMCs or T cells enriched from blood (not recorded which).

The CDR3 reads as follows: CASSFMLGQNSPLHF. The bases read TGTGCCAGCAGTTTCATGCTAGGACAGAATTCACCCCTCCACTTT. The rearranged chain carries TRBV27 and TRBJ1-6; TRBD1 is perhaps the D gene, given 6 matching bases. Taken from cysteine to phenylalanine, the CDR3 has 15 residues. The sequence is cut down to CDR3 DNA, 45 bases in frame from base 1. V is pared back by 3 bases and J by 7 bases, with 13 bases lying between the germline termini. Sequences MNHEY (CDR1) and SMNVEV (CDR2) are obtained from the germline V gene (reference sequence).